This TCR beta chain originates from a study of shared clonotypes between healthy human individuals. Study at large: The study used three CD4 naive, three CD4 memory, two CD8 naive and one CD8 memory plate per donor. General study points: Only blood underwent sampling, and tissue repertoires likely differ. Among the subsets, naive ones generally showed larger estimated richness than memory ones. Of the naive CD4 clonotypes, about 5.4% were shared across a handful of donors.

Clones were sequenced by immunoSEQ multiplex PCR, and TCRdb holds only the in-frame ones, with some missing. Of approximately 1.1 million clones in the sample, approximately 80% were seen once. As for this clone: Its antigen is not known.

The sequencing sample was made of memory CD4+ T cells from PBMCs. Specified subset: CD45RA-negative fraction. The receptor was isolated from a man aged 18 to 30 in good health. Some clones in this sample may be carry-over from other donors' samples.

DNA of the CDR3: TGTGCCAGCAGTCCCACCTGGGGGGCCGCTGGAGGCTACACCTTC. Translation: CASSPTWGAAGGYTF. The chain employs TRBV7-9 and TRBJ1-2, with D perhaps matching TRBD1 (6 bases). Germline-derived CDR1 and CDR2 are SEHNR and FQNEAQ (reference sequence). The CDR3 contains 15 residues. V dropped 6 bases and J dropped 8 bases, with 22 bases sitting between them.